These 20 T cell receptor beta chains share one sample of origin, sequenced in a study of T-cell reconstitution after alpha-beta-depleted transplantation in children. Library preparation (for TCRbeta) was performed with unique molecular identifiers. TCRdb analysed the PCR reads with MiXCR anew, one entry per CDR3 protein. The sample carries around 410,000 distinct CDR3 sequences, approximately 11% recorded once. Material: PBMCs from the stem cell graft donor, obtained from the stem cell graft. The receptors shown here come from a human donor who donated a stem cell graft to a child with acute myeloid leukemia.

This clonotype was seen only a few times. The chain couples TRBV5-1 to TRBJ2-1, with 11 bases aligning to TRBD1. The CDR3 contains 13 residues. Germline CDR1 is SGHRS and CDR2 is YFSETQ. V gave up 5 bases and J gave up 6 bases; unmatched junction bases: 1. The CDR3 coding sequence is TGCGCCAGCAGGGGGACAGGGGGCAATGAGCAGTTCTTC. Its translation is CASRGTGGNEQFF.

This clonotype came up a few times. The chain couples TRBV3-1 to TRBJ1-5; D is ambiguous. The V end was cut by 5 bases, the J end by 1 base, with 9 bases between. Germline V CDR1 and CDR2: LGHDT, YNNKEL (reference sequence). This CDR3 has 14 amino acids. The CDR3 region is CASSGGHSNQPQHF. As DNA, the CDR3 is TGTGCCAGCAGCGGAGGGCACAGCAATCAGCCCCAGCATTTT.

The chain couples TRBV3-1 to TRBJ1-5; no clear D. CDR1 is LGHDT, CDR2 YNNKEL, per germline (reference sequence). Trimming removed 3 bases from V and 4 bases from J, with 7 bases in between. The CDR3 is 13 residues long. As DNA, the CDR3 is TGTGCCAGCAGCCACGGAGAGAATCAGCCCCAGCATTTT. This translates into CASSHGENQPQHF.

The gene calls are TRBV12-2 and TRBJ2-1; the D call in the table, TRBD1, was not verified against the DNA. TRBV12-2 is shown as a pseudogene. This CDR3 has 15 residues. CDR3 loop: CASRAGTGSYNEQFF. For the CDR3, the DNA is TGTGCAAGTCGCGCCGGGACAGGCTCCTACAATGAGCAGTTCTTC.

This clonotype was seen a handful of times. This chain joins TRBV20-1 and TRBJ2-3, with TRBD2 identical over 7 bases. The V gene end was trimmed by 1 base and the J gene end by 1 base; junction bases not matched to a gene: 11. The CDR3 is 17 amino acids. From germline, CDR1 is DFQATT and CDR2 SNEGSKA (reference sequence). In DNA form, the CDR3 reads TGCAGTGCTAGAGGGGGGGGTGGTAGCGGTCGCACAGATACGCAGTATTTT. This codes for CSARGGGGSGRTDTQYF.

In nucleotides, the CDR3 is TGTGCCATCCAAAAAAGCGGGAGTGGTGAGACCCAGTACTTC. Residues: CAIQKSGSGETQYF. The rearrangement links TRBV10-3 to TRBJ2-5; 8 bases are a match to TRBD2. The CDR3 extends over 14 amino acids. V lost 8 bases, J lost 5 bases, and 10 bases stayed unmatched. Germline V gene data show CDR1 as ENHRY and CDR2 as SYGVKD.

The rearrangement uses TRBV29-1 and TRBJ2-5, with 7 nucleotides matching TRBD1. The length of the CDR3 is 13 residues. The germline CDR1 and CDR2 sequences are SQVTM and ANQGSEA. J lost 2 bases, V lost 5 bases, and 5 bases had no gene match. The CDR3 bases are TGCAGCGTTACAGGGGTCGTACAAGAGACCCAGTACTTC. Its translation: CSVTGVVQETQYF.

V usage is TRBV6-5 and J usage is TRBJ2-5; weak D call: TRBD1 (6 bases). Germline assignment: CDR1 MNHEY and CDR2 SVGAGI. Trimming removed 4 bases from V and 2 bases from J, with 11 bases in between. The CDR3 runs to 14 residues. Here the CDR3 reads CASSWQQGQETQYF. The CDR3 bases are TGTGCCAGCAGTTGGCAGCAGGGGCAAGAGACCCAGTACTTC.

This chain links TRBV5-1 with TRBJ2-5, with D uncertain. Trimming stripped 4 bases from V and 5 bases from J, with 18 bases between. Germline V CDR1 and CDR2: SGHRS, YFSETQ. The CDR3 consists of 15 residues. The CDR3 sequence is CASSPHAPSTETQYF. CDR3 DNA sequence: TGCGCCAGCAGCCCACATGCGCCCTCCACCGAGACCCAGTACTTC.

At least ten counts were recorded for this clonotype. This chain connects TRBV29-1 to TRBJ1-4, with 8 bases fitting TRBD1. Trimming at V came to 4 bases and at J to 4 bases, leaving 5 bases not matched to a gene. Per the germline V gene, CDR1 is SQVTM and CDR2 is ANQGSEA. This CDR3 region has 14 residues. The CDR3 sequence is CSVAPGGRNEKLFF. CDR3 DNA sequence: TGCAGCGTTGCCCCAGGGGGCCGTAATGAAAAACTGTTTTTT.

The genes are TRBV20-1 and TRBJ2-7; the D call may be TRBD1 or TRBD2 (5 bases each). CDR1 is DFQATT and CDR2 is SNEGSKA in the germline V gene (reference sequence). With 5 bases removed from V and 2 bases from J, the gap between germline ends came to 16 bases. This CDR3 spans 14 amino acids. The CDR3 DNA sequence: TGCAGTGCTCAAGCGTGGCAGGGACCCTACGAGCAGTACTTC. Translating it yields CSAQAWQGPYEQYF.

This clonotype was found many times. CDR3 protein: CSVDRGGNEQFF. CDR3 in DNA: TGCAGCGTTGACCGGGGAGGGAATGAGCAGTTCTTC. This chain joins TRBV29-1 and TRBJ2-1; 7 nucleotides align to TRBD2. The CDR3 length is 12 residues. V gave up 3 bases and J gave up 7 bases; unmatched junction bases: 3. Per the germline V gene, CDR1 is SQVTM and CDR2 is ANQGSEA.

The J gene is TRBJ2-1, the V gene TRBV6-5; perhaps TRBD1 as D (6 bases). The V and J ends lost 0 bases and 8 bases respectively, with 14 bases between them. The CDR3 covers 15 residues. Germline assignment: CDR1 MNHEY and CDR2 SVGAGI. The CDR3 nucleotides are TGTGCCAGCAGTTACTCGAGCAGGGGAGCCCATGAGCAGTTCTTC. This sequence encodes CASSYSSRGAHEQFF.

CDR3 DNA: TGCGCCAGCAGCTTGGCCTTAGGCGGGCAATACGAGCAGTACGTC. Translating it yields CASSLALGGQYEQYV. This sequence joins TRBV5-1 and TRBJ2-7, with D perhaps TRBD2 (5 bases). Between the trimmed V and J ends, which lost 0 bases and 4 bases, there was a span of 14 bases. The CDR3 extends over 15 amino acids. The germline gives CDR1 SGHRS, CDR2 YFSETQ.

In its sample, this clonotype was seen a few times. This chain uses TRBV9 with TRBJ1-3; D unclear. Germline V gene sequence: CDR1 SGDLS, CDR2 YYNGEE. Trimming cost V 2 bases and J 0 bases, with 9 bases left between them. The CDR3 is 15 residues long. The CDR3 bases are TGTGCCAGCAGCGTCTCCAGCAACTCTGGAAACACCATATATTTT. Protein product: CASSVSSNSGNTIYF.

This clonotype showed up just a few times. V is TRBV7-3 and J is TRBJ2-3; TRBD2 aligns across 7 bases. The CDR3 is 12 residues long. Per germline, CDR1 SGHTA and CDR2 FQGTGA. The junction had 7 bases not matched to a gene; V was cut back by 2 bases and J by 14 bases. The CDR3 here is CASSLGAGALYF. The CDR3 region has the DNA TGTGCCAGCAGCTTAGGGGCGGGAGCCCTGTATTTT.

This clonotype was seen more than once but under ten times. The genes are TRBV28 and TRBJ1-5; no firm D call. Trimming took off 6 bases at V and 6 bases at J, with 21 bases between the two ends. Germline V lookup: CDR1 MDHEN, CDR2 SYDVKM. This CDR3 is 16 amino acids long. Here the CDR3 DNA reads TGTGCCAGCAGCTCTCCCGGGAGCCGGGTCAGTCAGCCCCAGCATTTT. Translated: CASSSPGSRVSQPQHF.

This clonotype appeared a few times. The chain combines TRBV29-1 with TRBJ2-3, with TRBD2 as a possible D gene (5 bases). The length of the CDR3 is 15 residues. V was pared by 4 bases and J by 2 bases, with 16 bases between. Germline assignment: CDR1 SQVTM and CDR2 ANQGSEA. The CDR3 DNA is TGCAGCGTTGCGAGTCGAACAGACTACACAGATACGCAGTATTTT. This gives the protein CSVASRTDYTDTQYF.

In this sample, this clonotype turned up a few times. The rearrangement uses TRBV9 and TRBJ2-1; 9 positions match TRBD2. V trimming: 0 bases; J trimming: 6 bases; junction bases outside the gene matches: 10. Looked up from germline, CDR1 is SGDLS and CDR2 is YYNGEE. The CDR3 sequence is 17 residues long. The CDR3 reads CASSVALLAGHLNEQFF. In nucleotides, the CDR3 is TGTGCCAGCAGCGTAGCTCTCCTAGCGGGGCATCTCAATGAGCAGTTCTTC.

This clonotype was counted only a few times. The chain recombines TRBV29-1 with TRBJ2-2; TRBD2 agrees at 13 bases. With 4 bases clipped from V and 2 bases from J, the junction kept 7 bases outside the gene matches. CDR3 size: 17 residues. Germline V CDR1 and CDR2: SQVTM, ANQGSEA. The CDR3 nucleotides read TGCAGCGTTGTACTAGCGGGAGGGGATATCAACACCGGGGAGCTGTTTTTT. Encoded protein: CSVVLAGGDINTGELFF.